Presented here are 23 T cell receptor beta chains from one specimen sequenced in a study of blood T cell repertoires in COVID-19. Data came from immunoSEQ multiplex PCR; TCRdb stores just in-frame clones and leaves some out. This sample has 50,000 to 75,000 clones, with 81% found just once. The specimen was peripheral blood. The receptors stem from a woman of 80 years or more with active or convalescent COVID-19.

The chain carries TRBV25-1 and TRBJ1-4, with 9 bases fitting TRBD1. This CDR3 is built from 15 residues. Germline trimming cut 4 bases from V and 6 bases from J; bases unmatched to any gene: 6. Germline CDR1 reads MGHDK; CDR2 reads SYGVNS. CDR3 amino acids: CASSGYRDRDEKLFF. The CDR3 DNA sequence: TGTGCCAGCAGTGGATACCGGGACAGGGATGAAAAACTGTTTTTT.

The chain joins TRBV6-1 to TRBJ2-1, with 8 bases identical to TRBD2. This CDR3 region has 16 residues. Germline values: CDR1 MNHNS, CDR2 SASEGT. V lost 2 bases, J lost 10 bases, and 13 bases stayed unmatched. In nucleotides, the CDR3 is TGTGCCAGCAGTGAAACCTCGCGGGGGGCCACCAGAGAGCAGTTCTTC. Residues: CASSETSRGATREQFF.

The V and J genes are TRBV6-4 and TRBJ1-5; D gene ambiguous. Looked up from germline, CDR1 is MRHNA and CDR2 is SNTAGT. V was cut by 5 bases and J by 3 bases, with 8 bases left in between. CDR3 length: 13 residues. Here the CDR3 reads CASSREDNQPQHF. The CDR3 DNA reads TGTGCCAGCAGTCGGGAGGACAATCAGCCCCAGCATTTT.

The CDR3 region has the DNA TGTGCCAGCAGCAAACGGACAGGGGAAAGTTCACCCCTCCACTTT. Its translation: CASSKRTGESSPLHF. The chain combines TRBV3-1 (or the pseudogene TRBV3-2) with TRBJ1-6; 9 positions agree with TRBD1. This CDR3 is built from 15 residues. J gave up 9 bases and V 5 bases, and 8 bases lay outside the gene matches. Germline V lookup: CDR1 LGHDT, CDR2 YNNKEL (reference sequence).

CDR3 in amino acids: CASSEGTGIFSYEQYF. The CDR3 nucleotides read TGCGCCAGCAGCGAGGGGACAGGTATATTTTCCTACGAGCAGTACTTC. This chain connects TRBV5-1 to TRBJ2-7; 8 bases are a match to TRBD1. The CDR3 runs to 16 residues. The germline gives CDR1 SGHRS, CDR2 YFSETQ. The J segment lost 1 base and the V segment lost 4 bases, leaving 10 bases of the junction unmatched.

The chain employs TRBV4-1 and TRBJ2-3, with 8 bases aligning to TRBD2. Germline CDR1 reads MGHRA; CDR2 reads YSYEKL. V gave up 0 bases and J gave up 3 bases; unmatched junction bases: 8. This CDR3 is 17 amino acids long. The CDR3 nucleotides read TGCGCCAGCAGCCAAGATATTCGGGGGGGCGGGACAGATACGCAGTATTTT. Translating it yields CASSQDIRGGGTDTQYF.

This clone was seen once. This chain links TRBV29-1 with TRBJ2-3, with 7 bases aligning to TRBD2. There are 17 residues in the CDR3. The germline V gene has CDR1 SQVTM and CDR2 ANQGSEA. V shed 2 bases, J shed 0 bases, and the junction held 11 bases outside the gene matches. The CDR3 protein is CSVESAVTGGSTDTQYF. CDR3 in DNA: TGCAGCGTTGAATCGGCGGTAACGGGGGGAAGCACAGATACGCAGTATTTT.

The V gene is TRBV27, the J gene TRBJ1-6, with TRBD1 matching 11 bases. Unmatched junction bases numbered 10, after V lost 5 bases and J lost 10 bases. The V gene's germline CDR1 is MNHEY and CDR2 SMNVEV (reference sequence). The CDR3 contains 16 residues. CDR3 sequence: CASSQGGTGGRSPLHF. The CDR3 DNA sequence: TGTGCCAGCAGTCAAGGCGGGACAGGGGGGCGGTCACCCCTCCACTTT.

V and J are TRBV3-1 (or the pseudogene TRBV3-2) and TRBJ2-2, with TRBD1 matching over 7 bases. J lost 4 bases, V lost 5 bases, and 4 bases had no gene match. There are 14 residues in the CDR3. Germline lookup yields CDR1 LGHDT and CDR2 YNNKEL (reference sequence). The DNA of the CDR3 is TGTGCCAGCAGCTTCCACAGGGGCACCGGGGAGCTGTTTTTT. It yields the protein CASSFHRGTGELFF.

The DNA for the CDR3 is TGTGCCAGCAGTGAATCCCTGGCAGAAAAACTGTTTTTT. Amino acids: CASSESLAEKLFF. This chain connects TRBV6-1 to TRBJ1-4, with unresolved D. The CDR3 extends over 13 amino acids. The germline gives CDR1 MNHNS, CDR2 SASEGT. The V and J ends lost 2 bases and 8 bases respectively, with 9 bases between them.

This chain connects TRBV7-2 to TRBJ1-6; perhaps TRBD1 as D (6 bases). The ends were cut back, 1 base at V and 5 bases at J, with 9 bases in the middle. The CDR3 sequence is 15 residues long. Germline assignment: CDR1 SGHTA and CDR2 FQGNSA. The CDR3 region is CASSLVRGNNSPLHF. Written as DNA, the CDR3 is TGTGCCAGCAGCTTAGTCAGGGGAAATAATTCACCCCTCCACTTT.

This clone showed up just a few times. The V and J genes are TRBV9 and TRBJ1-5, with 10 bases aligning to TRBD1. This CDR3 is 16 amino acids long. The V and J ends lost 4 bases and 2 bases, in that order; junction bases with no gene match: 6. Looked up from germline, CDR1 is SGDLS and CDR2 is YYNGEE. In DNA form, the CDR3 reads TGTGCCAGCAGCACCCGACAGGGGGCTGGCAATCAGCCCCAGCATTTT. This sequence encodes CASSTRQGAGNQPQHF.

The chain has TRBV5-6 and TRBJ1-2; D unclear. In germline, CDR1 is SGHDT, CDR2 YYEEEE. This CDR3 is 14 amino acids long. Trimming removed 4 bases at V and 1 base at J, with 11 bases between. The CDR3 is CASSGSGFNYGYTF. In nucleotides, the CDR3 is TGTGCCAGCAGCGGCTCGGGTTTTAACTATGGCTACACCTTC.

This clone is hyperexpanded. Different DNA sequences within this sample yield the same CDR3. The gene calls are TRBV9 and TRBJ1-5; 9 bases line up with TRBD1. Trimming cost V 3 bases and J 7 bases; bases outside gene matches: 5. Germline CDR1 SGDLS, CDR2 YYNGEE. The CDR3 covers 14 residues. The CDR3 sequence is CASSDRDRDQPQHF. The CDR3 DNA is TGTGCCAGCAGCGACCGGGACAGGGACCAGCCCCAGCATTTT. The variable domain in full, with the rest retrieved from reference TRBV9 and TRBJ1-5, is DSGVTQTPKHLITATGQRVTLRCSPRSGDLSVYWYQQSLDQGLQFLIQYYNGEERAKGNILERFSAQQFPDLHSELNLSSLELGDSALYFCASSDRDRDQPQHFGDGTRLSIL.

V and J are TRBV12-3 or TRBV12-4 and TRBJ1-1, with 7 bases identical to TRBD1. This CDR3 is built from 12 residues. Germline trimming cut 6 bases from V and 8 bases from J; bases unmatched to any gene: 6. CDR3 protein: CASSQRQGEAFF. For the CDR3, the DNA is TGTGCCAGCAGCCAAAGACAGGGCGAAGCTTTCTTT.

V is TRBV29-1 and J is TRBJ1-2; 7 nucleotides match TRBD1. Trimming took 5 bases from V and 7 from J; bases not matched to a gene: 10. CDR1 and CDR2 from the germline V gene are SQVTM and ANQGSEA. CDR3 size: 13 residues. CDR3 sequence reads: CSVPSTGNGGYTF. CDR3 DNA: TGCAGCGTTCCCTCGACAGGGAACGGTGGCTACACCTTC.

This chain joins TRBV19 and TRBJ1-1; D may be TRBD1 (6 bases). Deletions cut 6 bases from V and 6 bases from J, with 20 bases between. This CDR3 is 15 amino acids long. Germline CDR1 LNHDA, CDR2 SQIVND (reference sequence). DNA of the CDR3: TGTGCCAGTAGCCTAGGACAGCGAGTTATATCTGAAGCTTTCTTT. Its protein product is CASSLGQRVISEAFF.

This clone has a handful of counts. The chain links TRBV7-2 to TRBJ1-2; 7 nucleotides agree with TRBD1. CDR1 is SGHTA and CDR2 is FQGNSA in the germline V gene. The ends lost 3 bases at V and 8 bases at J; junction bases unmatched: 6. The length of the CDR3 is 13 residues. CDR3 in DNA: TGTGCCAGCAGCTTGACAGGGTATCAAGGCTACACCTTC. Translating it yields CASSLTGYQGYTF. The entire variable domain, with the rest obtained from reference TRBV7-2 and TRBJ1-2, is as follows: GAGVSQSPSNKVTEKGKDVELRCDPISGHTALYWYRQSLGQGLEFLIYFQGNSAPDKSGLPSDRFSAERTGGSVSTLTIQRTQQEDSAVYLCASSLTGYQGYTFGSGTRLTVV.

The rearrangement uses TRBV2 and TRBJ2-7; 10 positions agree with TRBD1. Germline V gene sequence: CDR1 SNHLY, CDR2 FYNNEI. CDR3 length: 16 residues. V trimming: 0 bases; J trimming: 3 bases; junction bases outside the gene matches: 5. CDR3 in amino acids: CASSEARDRGLYEQYF. CDR3 in DNA: TGTGCCAGCAGTGAAGCAAGGGACAGGGGTCTCTACGAGCAGTACTTC.

The CDR3 loop reads CAISTTGVGTGELFF. The CDR3 DNA follows: TGTGCCATCAGTACGACAGGGGTGGGCACCGGGGAGCTGTTTTTT. The V call is TRBV10-3, the J call TRBJ2-2, with 8 bases aligning to TRBD1. CDR1 ENHRY and CDR2 SYGVKD come from the germline V gene. V shed 5 bases, J shed 4 bases, and the junction held 6 bases outside the gene matches. CDR3 size: 15 residues.

This clone has only a few counts. V usage is TRBV15 and J usage is TRBJ2-7; 9 nucleotides line up with TRBD1. The trim removed 0 bases at V and 6 bases at J, leaving 12 bases unmatched. The germline CDR1 and CDR2 sequences are LNHNV and YYDKDF (reference sequence). This CDR3 is built from 17 residues. CDR3 DNA: TGTGCCACCAGCAGAGATAACCCGGGACAGGGAGTAGGCGAGCAGTACTTC. It is translated as CATSRDNPGQGVGEQYF.

The V call is TRBV29-1, the J call TRBJ1-2; no clear D. V lost 1 base and J lost 4, with 7 bases in between. Germline V lookup: CDR1 SQVTM, CDR2 ANQGSEA. The CDR3 has 12 amino acids. The CDR3 reads CSVEGQVYGYTF. Written as DNA, the CDR3 is TGCAGCGTTGAAGGTCAGGTCTATGGCTACACCTTC.

The chain has TRBV6-4 and TRBJ1-1, with D uncertain. The CDR3 length is 14 residues. Germline V CDR1 and CDR2: MRHNA, SNTAGT. The V gene lost 7 bases and the J gene lost 1 base, with 13 bases spanning the gap. The CDR3 is CASTPSPGNTEAFF. CDR3 nucleotide sequence: TGTGCCAGCACCCCCAGTCCGGGGAACACTGAAGCTTTCTTT.